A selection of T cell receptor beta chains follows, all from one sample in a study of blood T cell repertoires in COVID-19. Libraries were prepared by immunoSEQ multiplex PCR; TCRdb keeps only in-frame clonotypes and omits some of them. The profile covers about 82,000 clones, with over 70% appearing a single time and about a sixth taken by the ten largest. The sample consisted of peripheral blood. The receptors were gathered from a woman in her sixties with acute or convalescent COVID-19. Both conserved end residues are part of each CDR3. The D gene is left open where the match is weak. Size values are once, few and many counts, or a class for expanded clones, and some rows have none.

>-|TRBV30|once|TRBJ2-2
CAWSVLNTGELFF
TGTGCCTGGAGTGTCCTAAACACCGGGGAGCTGTTTTTT
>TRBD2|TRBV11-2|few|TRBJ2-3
CASSLELAGYSSTDTQYF
TGTGCCAGCAGCTTAGAGTTAGCGGGCTACTCTAGCACAGATACGCAGTATTTT
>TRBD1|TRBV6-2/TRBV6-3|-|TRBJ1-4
CASSQRDRDEKLFF
TGTGCCAGCAGTCAACGGGACAGGGATGAAAAACTGTTTTTT
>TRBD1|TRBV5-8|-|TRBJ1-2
CASSHGQGWGYGYTF
TGTGCCAGCAGTCACGGACAGGGTTGGGGGTATGGCTACACCTTC
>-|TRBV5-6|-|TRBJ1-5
CASSSGWASSNQPQHF
TGTGCCAGCAGCTCAGGTTGGGCGAGTAGCAATCAGCCCCAGCATTTT
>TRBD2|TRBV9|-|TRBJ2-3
CASSVVASGTDTQYF
TGTGCCAGCAGCGTAGTGGCTAGCGGGACAGATACGCAGTATTTT
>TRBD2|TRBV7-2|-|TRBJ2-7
CASSLVELAEQYF
TGTGCCAGCAGCTTAGTCGAACTAGCGGAGCAGTACTTC
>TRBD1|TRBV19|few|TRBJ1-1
CASSAQPQGGYTEAFF
TGTGCCAGTAGTGCCCAACCACAGGGGGGATATACTGAAGCTTTCTTT
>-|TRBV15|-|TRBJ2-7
CATSRDGGPRYF
TGTGCCACCAGCAGAGATGGGGGCCCTAGGTACTTC
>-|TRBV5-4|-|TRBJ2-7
CASSLGTPNYEQYF
TGTGCCAGCAGCCTCGGGACTCCTAACTACGAGCAGTACTTC
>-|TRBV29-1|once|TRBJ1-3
CSVEVPISGNTIYF
TGCAGCGTTGAAGTCCCTATCTCTGGAAACACCATATATTTT
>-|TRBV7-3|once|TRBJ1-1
CASSLLGRDTEAFF
TGTGCCAGCAGCTTATTGGGTCGGGACACTGAAGCTTTCTTT
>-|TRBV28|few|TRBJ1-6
CASREIGAYNSPLHF
TGTGCCAGCAGGGAAATAGGGGCCTATAATTCACCCCTCCACTTT
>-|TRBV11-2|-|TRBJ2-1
CASSLSRLAYNEQFF
TGTGCCAGCAGCCTATCGAGGCTAGCCTACAATGAGCAGTTCTTC
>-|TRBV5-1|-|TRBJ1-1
CASSSGLMNTEAFF
TGCGCCAGCAGCTCGGGACTCATGAACACTGAAGCTTTCTTT
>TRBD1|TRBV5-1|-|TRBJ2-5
CASMSGTVKNKETQYF
TGCGCCAGCATGTCCGGGACAGTAAAGAACAAAGAGACCCAGTACTTC
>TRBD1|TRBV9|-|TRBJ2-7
CASSVGGTGSSEQYF
TGTGCCAGCAGCGTAGGGGGGACAGGGTCTTCCGAGCAGTACTTC
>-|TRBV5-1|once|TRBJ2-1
CASSLVEAVNNEQFF
TGCGCCAGCAGCTTGGTAGAAGCGGTCAACAATGAGCAGTTCTTC
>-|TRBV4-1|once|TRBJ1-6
CASSQGQYNSPLHF
TGCGCCAGCAGCCAAGGGCAGTATAATTCACCCCTCCACTTT
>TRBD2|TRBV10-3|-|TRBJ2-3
CAIGTSGRAEGNTQYF
TGTGCCATCGGGACTAGCGGGAGGGCGGAGGGAAATACGCAGTATTTT
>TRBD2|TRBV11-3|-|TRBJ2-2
CASSLGGLAGESTGELFF
TGTGCCAGCAGCTTAGGGGGACTAGCGGGAGAATCCACCGGGGAGCTGTTTTTT
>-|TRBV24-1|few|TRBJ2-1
CATSDLKSSYNEQFF
TGTGCCACCAGTGACCTTAAATCCTCCTACAATGAGCAGTTCTTC
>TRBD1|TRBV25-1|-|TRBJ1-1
CASSEGQGPGTEAFF
TGTGCCAGCAGTGAGGGACAGGGGCCGGGCACTGAAGCTTTCTTT
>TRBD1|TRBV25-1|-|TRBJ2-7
CASTYGTGTYEQYF
TGTGCCAGCACCTACGGGACAGGGACCTACGAGCAGTACTTC
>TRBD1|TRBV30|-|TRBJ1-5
CAWSVQGGNQPQHF
TGTGCCTGGAGTGTACAGGGGGGCAATCAGCCCCAGCATTTT
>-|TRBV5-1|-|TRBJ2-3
CASVRVGSPDTQYF
TGCGCCAGCGTTCGAGTTGGGAGCCCAGATACGCAGTATTTT
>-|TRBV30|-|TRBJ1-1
CACRVLRTEAFF
TGTGCCTGCAGGGTATTAAGGACTGAAGCTTTCTTT
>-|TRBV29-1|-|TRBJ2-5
CSGLRGGETQYF
TGCAGCGGCCTAAGGGGTGGAGAGACCCAGTACTTC
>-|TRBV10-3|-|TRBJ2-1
CAIKKGGLYNEQFF
TGTGCCATCAAAAAAGGCGGACTGTACAATGAGCAGTTCTTC
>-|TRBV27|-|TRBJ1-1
CASSTLSNTEAFF
TGTGCCAGCTCAACATTGTCCAACACTGAAGCTTTCTTT
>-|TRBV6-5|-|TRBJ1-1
CASSYHGRGNTEAFF
TGTGCCAGCAGTTACCATGGCAGGGGAAACACTGAAGCTTTCTTT
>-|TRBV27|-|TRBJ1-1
CASSGGVKTEAFF
TGTGCCAGCAGTGGAGGGGTAAAGACTGAAGCTTTCTTT
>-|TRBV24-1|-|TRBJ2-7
CATSDSVYEQYF
TGTGCCACCAGTGATTCCGTCTACGAGCAGTACTTC
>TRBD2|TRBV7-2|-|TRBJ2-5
CASSPGLAEKTQYF
TGTGCCAGCAGCCCAGGACTAGCGGAAAAGACCCAGTACTTC
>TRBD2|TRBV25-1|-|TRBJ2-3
CASSELVAGGPTDTQYF
TGTGCCAGCAGTGAATTAGTAGCGGGAGGACCCACAGATACGCAGTATTTT
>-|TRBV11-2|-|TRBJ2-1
CASSPLNEQFF
TGTGCCAGCAGCCCGTTGAATGAGCAGTTCTTC
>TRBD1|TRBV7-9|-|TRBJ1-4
CASSPRQGGPTTNEKLFF
TGTGCCAGCAGCCCGCGGCAGGGGGGCCCCACAACTAATGAAAAACTGTTTTTT
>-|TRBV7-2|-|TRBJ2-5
CASSLSPSRGQETQYF
TGTGCCAGCAGCCTCTCTCCGAGCAGGGGACAAGAGACCCAGTACTTC
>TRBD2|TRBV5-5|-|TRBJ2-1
CASSPSGTSGSEQFF
TGTGCCAGCAGCCCATCCGGGACTAGCGGGTCCGAGCAGTTCTTC
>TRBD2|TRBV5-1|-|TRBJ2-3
CASSFLTSATDTQYF
TGCGCCAGCAGCTTCTTGACTAGCGCTACAGATACGCAGTATTTT
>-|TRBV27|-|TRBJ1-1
CASSIQLNTEAFF
TGTGCCAGCAGTATACAGTTGAACACTGAAGCTTTCTTT
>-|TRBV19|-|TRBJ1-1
CASSIQPTGNTEAFF
TGTGCCAGTAGTATCCAACCGACGGGTAACACTGAAGCTTTCTTT
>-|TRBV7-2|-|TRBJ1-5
CASSPIDSLPQHF
TGTGCCAGCAGCCCAATTGACTCGCTGCCCCAGCATTTT
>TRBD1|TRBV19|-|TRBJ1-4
CASSTLTGANEKLFF
TGTGCCAGTAGTACCCTGACAGGGGCTAATGAAAAACTGTTTTTT
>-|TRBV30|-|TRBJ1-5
CAWSLGQASNQPQHF
TGTGCCTGGAGTCTGGGCCAGGCTAGCAACCAGCCCCAGCATTTT
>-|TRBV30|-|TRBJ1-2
CAWSKQGGNYGYTF
TGTGCCTGGAGTAAGCAGGGAGGTAACTATGGCTACACCTTC
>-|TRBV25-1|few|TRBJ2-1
CASSGLSGRAGEQFF
TGTGCCAGCAGTGGTCTAAGCGGGCGGGCTGGGGAGCAGTTCTTC
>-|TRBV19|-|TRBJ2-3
CASSNQGGAPTDTQYF
TGTGCCAGTAGTAACCAGGGCGGGGCTCCCACAGATACGCAGTATTTT
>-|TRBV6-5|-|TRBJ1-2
CASSRQTNYGYTF
TGTGCCAGCAGCAGACAGACTAACTATGGCTACACCTTC
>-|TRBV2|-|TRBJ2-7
CASSGDRLYEQYF
TGTGCCAGCAGTGGTGACAGGCTATACGAGCAGTACTTC
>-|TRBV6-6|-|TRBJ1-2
CASSFPTGINYGYTF
TGTGCCAGCAGTTTCCCCACCGGGATTAACTATGGCTACACCTTC